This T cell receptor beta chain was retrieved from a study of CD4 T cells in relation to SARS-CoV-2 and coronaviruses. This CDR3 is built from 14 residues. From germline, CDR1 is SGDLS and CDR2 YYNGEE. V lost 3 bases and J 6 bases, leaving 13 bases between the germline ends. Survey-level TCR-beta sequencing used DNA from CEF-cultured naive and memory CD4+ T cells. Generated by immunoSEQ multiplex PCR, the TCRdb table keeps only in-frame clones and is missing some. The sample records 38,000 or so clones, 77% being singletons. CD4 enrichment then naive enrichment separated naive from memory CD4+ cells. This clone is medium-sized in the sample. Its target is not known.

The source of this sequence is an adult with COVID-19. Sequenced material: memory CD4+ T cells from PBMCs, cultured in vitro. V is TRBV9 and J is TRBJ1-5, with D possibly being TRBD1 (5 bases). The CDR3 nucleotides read TGTGCCAGCAGCGCCTCAGGGTCGGGTCAGCCCCAGCATTTT. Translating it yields CASSASGSGQPQHF.